This TCR beta chain was recorded in a study of identical twins (dated by TCRdb to between 2015 and 2016). With respect to the entire study: TCR alpha and beta repertoires from monozygotic twins, unrelated adults of various ages and cord blood were deep-sequenced to test whether fetal clonotypes persist. Replicate twin experiments were performed at different times using different library preparation protocols to rule out contamination.

Library method: 5' RACE. Reads for this sample came from an Illumina HiSeq 2000. A universal primer binding site was added through template switching, and the final cDNA carried a unique molecular identifier so that TCR cDNA molecules could be counted accurately. Specific primers in the conserved constant-segment region were used to synthesize first-strand cDNA for TCR alpha and beta chains. To control for contamination, every cDNA library was double barcoded, receiving both a SMART-Mk sample barcode and Illumina barcodes. TruSeq adapter sequences along with Illumina sample barcodes were introduced in two successive PCR steps. Sequencing of the TCR alpha and beta cDNA libraries was done on the Illumina HiSeq platform using custom primers. Under the source paper's analysis protocol: Unique molecular identifiers were extracted from raw reads with MiGEC, and CDR3 positions were determined with MiXCR. Recombination models were inferred per individual with the repgenHMM and IGoR tools using an EM algorithm. The analysis of shared clonotypes was done with the tcR package in R, with sharing normalized by the product of cloneset sizes. To study raw recombination without the effects of thymic and clonal selection, out-of-frame nonproductive sequences were analyzed. TCRdb ran its own pipeline on the public reads, namely fastp trimming at Q25 and MiXCR clone calling, and kept in-frame beta chains. Under each unique CDR3 protein, matching rows form one entry showing the most common genes and DNA. TCRdb, rather than the study authors, made the V and J calls. This sample is represented by hundreds of thousands of distinct CDR3 sequences; roughly 6% of them were singletons. The leading ten clones occupy around 2% of the sample.

This clonotype has more than one count but fewer than ten. What antigen it recognizes has not been identified. No much larger clonotype is one base removed from it; base qualities were not supplied. Here is what the overall study found, with its caveats: Because the same donors could not be followed over many years, the conclusions depended on cross-sectional statistical analysis. Abundant cord blood beta clonotypes carried fewer insertions; young adult naive repertoires showed a weaker similar trend, while memory repertoires showed none. Invariant T cells such as MAIT and iNKT could partly confound zero-insertion analyses, although diverse VJ usage argued against such confounding for most clonotypes. In monozygotic twins, recombination models systematically underestimated out-of-frame TCR alpha sharing, but the models matched the sharing seen between unrelated individuals. The excess sharing between twins in beta out-of-frame sequences was weaker because fewer shared sequences reduced the signal-to-noise ratio. Out-of-frame TCR alpha sequences shared between twins showed an excess of low generation-probability sequences compared with coincidental sharing between unrelated individuals.

V is shortened by 5 bases, J by 5 bases, and the region joining them spans 13 bases. CDR1 and CDR2 were assigned from the germline V gene as SGHVS and FQNEAQ. The CDR3 contains 15 residues, cysteine and phenylalanine counted. Here the CDR3 DNA is all that survives: 45 bases in frame from base 1. All donors were healthy Caucasians. Three unrelated non-twin adults were also sequenced: a male aged 18 to 30, a male aged 50 to 59 and a female aged 50 to 59. Using Miltenyi CD45RO+ enrichment and human naive T-cell isolation kits, memory (CD45RO+) and naive T cells were isolated from PBMC. Recombination connected TRBV7-8 to TRBJ1-6; a tentative D match to TRBD1 spans 5 bases. The sequence was obtained from a man younger than 35 in good health. Sequencing used naive T cells sorted from blood. This specimen's cell subset or site label, per the study, means: cells isolated with a human naive T-cell isolation kit. The CDR3 reads CASSQIGRDNSPLHF. The DNA is TGTGCCAGCAGCCAAATTGGCAGGGATAATTCACCCCTCCACTTT.